This T cell receptor (beta chain) was sequenced in a study of blood T cell repertoires in COVID-19. Turning to the study itself: Acute and convalescent COVID-19 specimens originated in the United States, Italy and Spain. Sources were T cells, B-cell-depleted T cells, or PBMCs; the material itself was cDNA or gDNA.

Original handling: Nucleated cell number was recorded as an estimate derived from reference gene primer amplification. Assay: immunoSEQ multiplex PCR; the TCRdb copy retains only in-frame clones and omits some. V and J calls and clone size are those listed in that table; D and trimming were worked out from the DNA. The table has about 210,000 clones, around 80% seen once; the top ten hold roughly 2.9%. V lost 9 bases to trimming and J lost 4 bases; unmatched junction nucleotides: 14. This CDR3 has 17 amino acids. Germline values: CDR1 LNHDA, CDR2 SQIVND (reference sequence). V is TRBV19 and J is TRBJ1-4, with 10 positions matching TRBD1. Input material: peripheral blood. This clonotype originated in a man over 45 with active or convalescent COVID-19. The DNA of the CDR3 is TGTGCCAGCGCACTTGTGGGGACAGGGGTGGGTAATGAAAAACTGTTTTTT. It specifies CASALVGTGVGNEKLFF.